The 17 T cell receptor beta chains below were found in one sample sequenced in a study of PD-L1 blockade in urothelial cancer (TCRdb year 2017). Libraries were made using the immunoSEQ multiplex PCR assay. TCRdb holds this immuneACCESS table with in-frame rearrangements only. Some clones are missing; in checked studies, unresolved V genes explain under half, and the rest has no known cause. Counted in this sample were about 120,000 clones; approximately 89% of them appeared once. Of the sample, around 4% falls within the top ten clones. This specimen's time point label, interpreted: peripheral blood 6 weeks after treatment start. The specimen was PBMCs, collected around atezolizumab (anti-PD-L1) treatment. These receptors originate from a man in his fifties or sixties with urothelial cancer.

The CDR3 is CASSIEPYGYTF. In DNA, the CDR3 is TGTGCCAGTAGTATTGAGCCCTATGGCTACACCTTC. The chain combines TRBV19 with TRBJ1-2; D ambiguous. Germline CDR1 reads LNHDA; CDR2 reads SQIVND (reference sequence). The CDR3 has 12 residues. V was clipped by 3 bases and J by 4 bases, with 6 bases between them.

This rearrangement joins TRBV19 to TRBJ1-6; 7 bases align to TRBD1. Germline CDR1 and CDR2: LNHDA and SQIVND (reference sequence). J lost 6 bases, V lost 3 bases, and 5 bases had no gene match. CDR3 size: 15 residues. The CDR3 reads CASSITGTANSPLHF. CDR3 DNA sequence: TGTGCCAGTAGTATTACCGGGACAGCTAATTCACCCCTCCACTTT.

A few counts support this clone. This chain joins TRBV5-4 and TRBJ1-2; 7 bases align to TRBD1. CDR3 length: 15 amino acids. Germline values: CDR1 SGHNT, CDR2 YYREEE (reference sequence). V lost 0 bases and J lost 5; bases outside the gene matches: 7. This CDR3 is CASSLEGAGIYGYTF. DNA of the CDR3: TGTGCCAGCAGCTTGGAGGGGGCCGGGATTTATGGCTACACCTTC.

The rearrangement links TRBV7-2 to TRBJ2-5, with 11 bases matching TRBD2. The trim removed 5 bases at V and 2 bases at J, leaving 13 bases unmatched. The CDR3 has 18 residues. Germline V gene lookup returns CDR1 SGHTA and CDR2 FQGNSA. The CDR3, as DNA: TGTGCCAGCAGCCCCAGAATAGCGGGGGGGCTGTCACAAGAGACCCAGTACTTC. Its protein product is CASSPRIAGGLSQETQYF.

The chain links TRBV5-1 to TRBJ2-5; weak D call: TRBD2 (5 bases). The CDR3 extends over 10 amino acids. Per the germline V gene, CDR1 is SGHRS and CDR2 is YFSETQ. The ends were cut back, 7 bases at V and 5 bases at J, with 6 bases in the middle. This CDR3 reads CASRGETQYF. DNA of the CDR3: TGCGCCAGCCGAGGGGAGACCCAGTACTTC. The variable domain in full, with the rest retrieved from reference TRBV5-1 and TRBJ2-5, is KAGVTQTPRYLIKTRGQQVTLSCSPISGHRSVSWYQQTPGQGLQFLFEYFSETQRNKGNFPGRFSGRQFSNSRSEMNVSTLELGDSALYLCASRGETQYFGPGTRLLVL.

The J gene is TRBJ2-1, the V gene TRBV5-1; the D gene is possibly TRBD2 (6 bases). V lost 0 bases, J lost 14 bases, and 24 bases lay in between. Germline assignment: CDR1 SGHRS and CDR2 YFSETQ. The CDR3 contains 16 residues. CDR3 sequence reads: CASSLGEEGRGIWKFF. CDR3 nucleotides: TGCGCCAGCAGCTTGGGGGAGGAGGGTAGAGGGATTTGGAAGTTCTTC.

The V call is TRBV5-6, the J call TRBJ2-3, with a weak D call TRBD2 (6 bases). Germline CDR1 is SGHDT and CDR2 is YYEEEE. V lost 0 bases and J lost 6, with 14 bases in between. This CDR3 comprises 15 residues. CDR3 protein: CASSLELASWDTQYF. Here the CDR3 DNA reads TGTGCCAGCAGCTTGGAGCTAGCGAGCTGGGATACGCAGTATTTT.

V gene TRBV27 combines with J gene TRBJ1-6; no firm D call. The V and J ends lost 7 bases and 6 bases respectively, with 16 bases between them. The CDR3 runs 15 residues. Per germline, CDR1 MNHEY and CDR2 SMNVEV (reference sequence). CDR3 bases: TGTGCCAGCACCCTCGGTCCGGGATTTAATTCACCCCTCCACTTT. Amino acid sequence: CASTLGPGFNSPLHF.

The rearrangement links TRBV27 to TRBJ2-3, with TRBD2 matching 7 bases. The CDR3 has 14 residues. J was trimmed by 2 bases and V by 8 bases; bases with no gene match: 7. CDR1 MNHEY and CDR2 SMNVEV come from the germline V gene (reference sequence). The CDR3 reads CASGDGRLTDTQYF. The CDR3 coding sequence is TGTGCCAGCGGGGACGGGAGGCTCACAGATACGCAGTATTTT.

This clone was detected only once. The chain carries TRBV9 and TRBJ2-3, with 12 bases lining up with TRBD2. V shed 3 bases, J shed 4 bases, and the junction held 6 bases outside the gene matches. The CDR3 sequence is 16 residues long. CDR1 is SGDLS and CDR2 is YYNGEE in the germline V gene. CDR3 coding DNA: TGTGCCAGCAGCGAGGCTAGCGGGGGGGCGGCAGATACGCAGTATTTT. Residues: CASSEASGGAADTQYF.

The rearrangement links TRBV27 to TRBJ1-2; D is possibly TRBD1 (6 bases). The CDR3 extends over 15 amino acids. CDR1 and CDR2 (germline): MNHEY, SMNVEV (reference sequence). V was shortened by 0 bases and J by 4 bases, with 12 bases between the two germline ends. In nucleotides, the CDR3 is TGTGCCAGCAGTTTATCGTTGCAGGGGTCCTATGGCTACACCTTC. It specifies CASSLSLQGSYGYTF.

J is TRBJ2-5 and V is TRBV15; 8 bases line up with TRBD1. Germline V gives CDR1 LNHNV, CDR2 YYDKDF (reference sequence). V shed 6 bases and J 5 bases; nucleotides not matched to a gene: 8. The CDR3 loop spans 14 amino acids. The CDR3 DNA reads TGTGCCACCAGATGGGGCCAGGGGGCCGAGACCCAGTACTTC. Its protein product is CATRWGQGAETQYF.

J is TRBJ2-7 and V is TRBV19; D is possibly TRBD1 (6 bases). The V and J ends lost 5 bases and 7 bases respectively, with 21 bases between them. Germline CDR1 LNHDA, CDR2 SQIVND (reference sequence). This CDR3 is built from 15 residues. CDR3 loop: CASSPRDIQLGEQYF. CDR3 nucleotide sequence: TGTGCCAGTAGTCCCCGGGACATTCAATTGGGTGAGCAGTACTTC.

This clone was seen only once. The rearrangement links TRBV18 to TRBJ2-3, with D perhaps TRBD2 (6 bases). V shed 3 bases and J shed 0 bases, with 22 bases lying between them. Germline lookup yields CDR1 KGHSH and CDR2 LQKENI. This CDR3 has 19 residues. CDR3 coding DNA: TGTGCCAGCTCACCCCTCCCGGTTTCGCGGGGAACTAGCACAGATACGCAGTATTTT. As protein: CASSPLPVSRGTSTDTQYF.

The J gene is TRBJ1-2, the V gene TRBV4-3; D not resolved. The CDR3 loop spans 14 amino acids. Trimming left V 1 base short and J 5 bases short, with 11 bases between. Per germline, CDR1 LGHNA and CDR2 YSLEER. In DNA, the CDR3 is TGCGCCAGCAGCCAAGGATACACGGGTTATGGCTACACCTTC. Its translation: CASSQGYTGYGYTF.

CDR3 region: CATSKRTSGRVTSTDTQYF. The CDR3 nucleotides read TGTGCCACCAGCAAGAGGACTAGCGGGAGGGTAACTAGCACAGATACGCAGTATTTT. The chain is built from TRBV15 and TRBJ2-3; TRBD2 agrees at 15 bases. This CDR3 has 19 amino acids. Germline CDR1 and CDR2: LNHNV and YYDKDF (reference sequence). V dropped 4 bases and J dropped 0; count of bases not matched to a gene: 8.

The rearrangement links TRBV7-9 to TRBJ1-4, with TRBD1 matching over 9 bases. The junction had 10 bases not matched to a gene; V was cut back by 6 bases and J by 5 bases. The CDR3 covers 16 residues. The germline V gene encodes CDR1 SEHNR and CDR2 FQNEAQ (reference sequence). As DNA, the CDR3 is TGTGCCAGCAGGCGGACCCTGGGACAGGGAAATGAAAAACTGTTTTTT. Amino acids: CASRRTLGQGNEKLFF.